The 9 T cell receptor beta chains presented below share a single source sample, sequenced in a study of cytomegalovirus exposure and HLA in healthy donors. PCR used 60 Vbeta primers and 13 Jbeta primers. Here immunoSEQ multiplex PCR was the method, and the copy in TCRdb shows in-frame clones only, minus some. The data show more than 85,000 clones, with roughly an eighth seen just once and approximately 16% held by the top ten. Sequenced: PBMCs. These receptors originate from a man aged 35-49 years in good health and CMV-seropositive.

V is TRBV15 and J is TRBJ1-1, with 7 bases that match TRBD1. The trim removed 1 base at V and 5 bases at J, leaving 4 bases unmatched. From germline, CDR1 is LNHNV and CDR2 YYDKDF (reference sequence). CDR3 length: 14 residues. CDR3 in DNA: TGTGCCACCAGCAGAGGACAGGGATGGACTGAAGCTTTCTTT. Protein: CATSRGQGWTEAFF.

This clone was seen a handful of times. This chain uses TRBV28 with TRBJ2-3, with 10 bases that match TRBD2. CDR3 length: 16 residues. V trimming: 2 bases; J trimming: 2 bases; junction bases outside the gene matches: 4. The germline gives CDR1 MDHEN, CDR2 SYDVKM. The DNA for the CDR3 is TGTGCCAGCAGTTTAGGAGCGGGAGGGGACACAGATACGCAGTATTTT. It translates to CASSLGAGGDTDTQYF.

Regarding this clone: Other DNA sequences from this sample encode an identical CDR3 as well. V and J are TRBV5-1 and TRBJ1-2; 7 bases map to TRBD1. CDR1 and CDR2 from the germline V gene are SGHRS and YFSETQ. The V and J ends lost 0 bases and 8 bases, in that order; junction bases with no gene match: 7. CDR3 size: 14 residues. CDR3 amino acids: CASSLGQGAEGYTF. CDR3 DNA sequence: TGCGCCAGCAGCTTGGGACAGGGAGCTGAAGGCTACACCTTC.

V and J are TRBV9 and TRBJ1-3; 9 bases line up with TRBD1. The CDR3 contains 15 residues. CDR1 is SGDLS, CDR2 YYNGEE, per germline. With V trimmed by 2 bases and J by 0 bases, 0 bases remained unmatched. The CDR3 DNA reads TGTGCCAGCAGCGTGACAGGGGGCTCTGGAAACACCATATATTTT. It specifies CASSVTGGSGNTIYF.

The V and J genes are TRBV30 and TRBJ1-3; TRBD1 agrees at 7 bases. Looked up from germline, CDR1 is GTSNPN and CDR2 is SVGIG (reference sequence). The CDR3 contains 14 residues. The junction had 5 bases not matched to a gene; V was cut back by 3 bases and J by 3 bases. The CDR3 loop reads CAWRFTGVGNTIYF. For the CDR3, the DNA is TGTGCCTGGAGATTCACAGGGGTTGGAAACACCATATATTTT.

Only a few counts were recorded for this clone. This chain connects TRBV5-6 to TRBJ2-5; D gene unclear. The V gene's germline CDR1 is SGHDT and CDR2 YYEEEE. Trimming cost V 1 base and J 5 bases, with 15 bases left between them. This CDR3 contains 15 residues. The CDR3 coding sequence is TGTGCCAGCAGCTTGCTCTTGGCAGCAGCGGAGACCCAGTACTTC. Its translation is CASSLLLAAAETQYF. Based on the CDR3 plus reference TRBV5-6 and TRBJ2-5, the full variable domain is DAGVTQSPTHLIKTRGQQVTLRCSPKSGHDTVSWYQQALGQGPQFIFQYYEEEERQRGNFPDRFSGHQFPNYSSELNVNALLLGDSALYLCASSLLLAAAETQYFGPGTRLLVL.

In its sample, this clone was seen a few times. The chain employs TRBV6-6 and TRBJ1-5; 7 bases are a match to TRBD1. The germline V gene has CDR1 MNHNY and CDR2 SVGAGI (reference sequence). The CDR3 totals 15 residues. V lost 5 bases and J lost 4; bases outside the gene matches: 8. The CDR3 loop reads CASSQIQGRNQPQHF. CDR3 nucleotide sequence: TGTGCCAGCAGTCAAATACAGGGGAGGAATCAGCCCCAGCATTTT.

CDR3: CASRAQDRGYIDEQYF. Here the CDR3 DNA reads TGCGCCAGCAGGGCTCAGGACAGGGGTTATATCGACGAGCAGTACTTC. The rearrangement joins TRBV10-2 to TRBJ2-7, with 9 bases matching TRBD1. Germline lookup yields CDR1 WSHSY and CDR2 SAAADI. The CDR3 has 16 residues. V trimming: 6 bases; J trimming: 5 bases; junction bases outside the gene matches: 14.

This clone came up a few times. J is TRBJ2-5 and V is TRBV27; TRBD1 matches at 8 bases. The ends lost 4 bases at V and 4 bases at J; junction bases unmatched: 8. The CDR3 loop spans 15 amino acids. CDR1 MNHEY and CDR2 SMNVEV come from the germline V gene (reference sequence). The DNA for the CDR3 is TGTGCCAGCAGTTCCCTTGGACAGGGAAGAGAGACCCAGTACTTC. The encoded protein is CASSSLGQGRETQYF.